A selection of T cell receptor beta chains follows, all from one sample in a study of shared clonotypes between healthy human individuals. The data were produced by immunoSEQ multiplex PCR, yet TCRdb's version contains in-frame clones alone and is incomplete. The sample includes about 490,000 clones, almost 80% of them seen just once. The material sequenced was PBMCs. Receptor source: a woman aged 35 to 49 in good health. Some clones in this sample may be carry-over from other donors' samples. The CDR3 runs from the conserved cysteine through the conserved F or W. The D gene is left open where the match is weak. Clone size is shown for a subset of rows, as once, few, many or a class of expanded clone.

clone_size,v_call,j_call,d_call,cdr3_aa,cdr3_nt
.,TRBV28,TRBJ1-1,.,CASSLYAGETEAFF,TGTGCCAGCAGTTTATATGCGGGGGAGACTGAAGCTTTCTTT
.,TRBV6-6,TRBJ2-1,.,CASSPNPDRRPFF,TGTGCCAGCAGTCCCAACCCTGACAGACGCCCGTTCTTC
.,TRBV19,TRBJ2-7,TRBD2,CASSSIGTSGSHEQYF,TGTGCCAGTAGTTCGATCGGGACTAGCGGGAGCCACGAGCAGTACTTC
once,TRBV7-2,TRBJ1-2,.,CASSLAWTGSRHGYTF,TGTGCCAGCAGCTTAGCGTGGACCGGGAGCCGCCATGGCTACACCTTC
.,TRBV7-9,TRBJ2-5,TRBD2,CASSSGTMPETQYF,TGTGCCAGCAGTTCTGGGACTATGCCGGAGACCCAGTACTTC
.,TRBV28,TRBJ1-4,.,CASSRGNEKLFF,TGTGCCAGCAGCCGGGGGAATGAAAAACTGTTTTTT
.,TRBV7-9,TRBJ2-7,.,CASSPLDRSYEQYF,TGTGCCAGCAGCCCCCTCGACAGGTCCTACGAGCAGTACTTC
.,TRBV10-1,TRBJ2-2,.,CASSEEGKAGTGELFF,TGCGCCAGCAGTGAGGAGGGGAAGGCGGGAACCGGGGAGCTGTTTTTT
.,TRBV27,TRBJ2-2,TRBD2,CASGLVNTGELFF,TGTGCCAGTGGACTAGTGAACACCGGGGAGCTGTTTTTT
.,TRBV27,TRBJ2-1,TRBD2,CASSLGTSGNNEQFF,TGTGCCAGCAGTTTAGGGACTAGCGGGAACAATGAGCAGTTCTTC
.,TRBV28,TRBJ1-1,.,CASRGTPRGAFF,TGTGCCAGCCGGGGAACCCCCCGGGGAGCTTTCTTT
.,TRBV6-5,TRBJ2-7,.,CASSTTRGSPYGQYF,TGTGCCAGCAGTACGACCAGGGGTTCCCCTTACGGGCAGTACTTC
.,TRBV2,TRBJ2-4,.,CASSDRTGPGLQYF,TGTGCCAGCAGTGATAGGACGGGTCCGGGCCTTCAGTACTTC
.,TRBV5-6,TRBJ2-5,.,CVGTKETQYF,TGTGTGGGAACAAAAGAGACCCAGTACTTC
.,TRBV15,TRBJ2-4,.,CATSRDWGRSAKNIQYF,TGTGCCACCAGCAGAGATTGGGGGCGTTCAGCCAAAAACATTCAGTACTTC
.,TRBV7-2,TRBJ2-7,TRBD2,CASSARTSRVNEQYF,TGTGCCAGCAGCGCCAGGACTAGTCGCGTCAACGAGCAGTACTTC
.,TRBV5-4,TRBJ2-5,TRBD1,CASSVPGTDIPRQETQYF,TGTGCCAGCAGCGTTCCCGGGACAGATATACCGAGGCAAGAGACCCAGTACTTC
many,TRBV6-5,TRBJ1-2,.,CASMRQLGYGYTF,TGTGCCAGCATGAGACAGCTTGGCTATGGCTACACCTTC
.,TRBV10-2,TRBJ1-1,.,CASSPRSIMNTEAFF,TGCGCCAGCAGTCCCAGATCTATCATGAACACTGAAGCTTTCTTT
.,TRBV5-1,TRBJ2-7,TRBD2,CASSFGTSVSYEQYF,TGCGCCAGCAGCTTTGGGACTAGCGTTTCCTACGAGCAGTACTTC
.,TRBV4-2,TRBJ2-5,.,CASSQGQGETQYF,TGTGCCAGCAGCCAAGGGCAGGGGGAGACCCAGTACTTC
few,TRBV19,TRBJ2-7,.,CASSTVYPYEQYF,TGTGCCAGTAGTACGGTCTACCCCTACGAGCAGTACTTC
.,TRBV9,TRBJ2-1,.,CASGTGQLYNEQFF,TGTGCCAGCGGGACGGGTCAACTTTACAATGAGCAGTTCTTC
.,TRBV27,TRBJ1-4,.,CASSSSRREKLFF,TGTGCCAGCAGCAGCTCGCGTCGCGAAAAACTGTTTTTT
few,TRBV7-8,TRBJ2-7,.,CASSPDTSFSYEQYF,TGTGCCAGCAGCCCCGACACCTCCTTCTCCTACGAGCAGTACTTC